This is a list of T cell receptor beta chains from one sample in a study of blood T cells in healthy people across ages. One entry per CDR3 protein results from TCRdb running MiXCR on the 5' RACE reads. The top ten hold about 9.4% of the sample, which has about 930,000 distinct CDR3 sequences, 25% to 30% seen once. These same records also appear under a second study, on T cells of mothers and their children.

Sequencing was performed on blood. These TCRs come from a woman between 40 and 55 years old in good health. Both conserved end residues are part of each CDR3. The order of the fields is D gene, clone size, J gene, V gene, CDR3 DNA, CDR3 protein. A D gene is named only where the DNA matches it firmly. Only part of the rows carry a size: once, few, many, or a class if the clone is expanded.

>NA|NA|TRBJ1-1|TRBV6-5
TGTGCCAGCAGTTACGAGACAGCGAACACTGAAGCTTTCTTT
CASSYETANTEAFF
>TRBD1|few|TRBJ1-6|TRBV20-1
TGCAGTGCGGGACAGGGTGGCAATTCACCCCTCCACTTT
CSAGQGGNSPLHF
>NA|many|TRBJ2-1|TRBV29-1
TGCAGCGTTGTCGGACGCAACTACAATGAGCAGTTCTTC
CSVVGRNYNEQFF
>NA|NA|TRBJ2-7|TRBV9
TGTGCCAGCAGCCCTTCCGGGACCGTTGGCCACGAGCAGTACTTC
CASSPSGTVGHEQYF
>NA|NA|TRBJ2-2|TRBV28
TGTGCCAGCAGTTTTTGGACATCGAACACCGGGGAGCTGTTTTTT
CASSFWTSNTGELFF
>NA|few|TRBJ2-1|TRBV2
TGTGCCAGCGATGCGAGTAGCGGTCCCTACAATGAGCAGTTCTTC
CASDASSGPYNEQFF
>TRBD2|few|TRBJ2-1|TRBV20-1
TGCAGTGCTAGAGGCTCATCTAGACTAGCGGGGGGCAATGAGCAGTTCTTC
CSARGSSRLAGGNEQFF
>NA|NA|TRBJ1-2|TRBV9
TGTGCCAGCAGCCCGTCGAGAGGGGTATTTAACTATGGCTACACCTTC
CASSPSRGVFNYGYTF
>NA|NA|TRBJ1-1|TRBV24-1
TGTGCCACCCACCTGGGGGGCAAAGGGGGGAACACTGAAGCTTTCTTT
CATHLGGKGGNTEAFF
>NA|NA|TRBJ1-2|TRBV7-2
TGTGCCAGCAGCTTCGCCGGGGGGAAAAATGGCTACACCTTC
CASSFAGGKNGYTF
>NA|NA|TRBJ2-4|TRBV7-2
TGTGCCAGCAGCCGCCAAGGGTTACTAGCCAAAAACATTCAGTACTTC
CASSRQGLLAKNIQYF
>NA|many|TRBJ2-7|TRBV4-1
TGCGCCAGCAGCCTGGGGAGCGGACTGATCTACGAGCAGTACTTC
CASSLGSGLIYEQYF
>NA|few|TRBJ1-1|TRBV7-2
TGTGCCAGCAGCCCGGGACTTCGGGGCACTGAAGCTTTCTTT
CASSPGLRGTEAFF
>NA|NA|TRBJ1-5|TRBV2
TGTGCCAGCAGTGACCGACAGTATAGCAATCAGCCCCAGCATTTT
CASSDRQYSNQPQHF
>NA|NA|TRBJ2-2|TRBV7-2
TGTGCCAGCAGCTTAGCGAGGGTGCCGACAACCGGGGAGCTGTTTTTT
CASSLARVPTTGELFF
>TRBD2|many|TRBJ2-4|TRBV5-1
TGCGCCAGCAGCTTGGACGCGGGGGGGCCAAAAAACATTCAGTACTTC
CASSLDAGGPKNIQYF
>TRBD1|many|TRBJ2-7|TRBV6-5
TGTGCCAGCAGTTACGATAGGGGGCTCCACGAGCAGTACTTC
CASSYDRGLHEQYF
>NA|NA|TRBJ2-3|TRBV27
TGTGCCAGCATCGTAAGAGCGGTTGGAGATACGCAGTATTTT
CASIVRAVGDTQYF
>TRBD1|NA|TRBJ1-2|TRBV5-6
TGTGCCAGCAGCTTCATGGCCACCGGGACAGCACCTAACTATGGCTACGCCTTC
CASSFMATGTAPNYGYAF
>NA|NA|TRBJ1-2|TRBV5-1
TGCGCCAGCAGCGAGACAACTACCGATGGCTACACCTTC
CASSETTTDGYTF
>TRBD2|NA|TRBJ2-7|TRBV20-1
TGCAGTGCTAGCTCACTAGCGGACCCCGGGGAGCAGTACTTC
CSASSLADPGEQYF
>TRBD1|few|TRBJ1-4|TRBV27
TGTGCCAGCAGTTTATTGCCGGGACAGGGTCATATAAAGGAAAAACTGTTTTTT
CASSLLPGQGHIKEKLFF
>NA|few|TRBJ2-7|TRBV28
TGTGCCATCAGTTTAATCCGGCAGAGCTCCTACGAGCAGTACTTC
CAISLIRQSSYEQYF
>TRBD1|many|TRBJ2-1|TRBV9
TGTGCCAGCAGCGCTCAGACAGGGGTCAATGAGCAGTTCTTC
CASSAQTGVNEQFF
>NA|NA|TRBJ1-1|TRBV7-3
TGTGCCAGCAGCCCCTCAGGGAGGACCCCCGACGGGAACACTGAAGCTTTCTTT
CASSPSGRTPDGNTEAFF
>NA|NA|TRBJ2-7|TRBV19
TGTGCCAGTAGCCCGCCGAACGCAAGGAACGAGCAGTACTTC
CASSPPNARNEQYF
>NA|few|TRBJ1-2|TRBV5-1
TGCGCCAGCAGCTTGGGGGAGGGAGAGTATGGCTGCACCTTC
CASSLGEGEYGCTF
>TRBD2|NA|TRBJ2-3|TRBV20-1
TGCAGTGCTAGAGATCTTTTAGGGACTAGCGGGGGGGCCGGGGATACGCAGTATTTT
CSARDLLGTSGGAGDTQYF
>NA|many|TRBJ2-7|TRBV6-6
TGTGCCAGTAGTGGCCGCTACGAGCAGTACTTC
CASSGRYEQYF
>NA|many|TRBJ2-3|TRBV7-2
TGTGCCAGCAGCTTAGGGAGTCCTGCTACGCAGTATTTT
CASSLGSPATQYF
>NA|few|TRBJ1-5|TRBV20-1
TGCAGTGCTAGGGCTCTAAAGAATAGCAATCAGCCCCAGCATTTT
CSARALKNSNQPQHF
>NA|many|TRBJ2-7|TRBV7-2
TGTGCCAGCAGCTCCCAAATGACAGGTAGCTCCTACGAGCAGTACTTC
CASSSQMTGSSYEQYF
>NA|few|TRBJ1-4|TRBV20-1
TGCAGTGCTAGGCGGCAGCGAAATGAAAAACTGTTTTTT
CSARRQRNEKLFF
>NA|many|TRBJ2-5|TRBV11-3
TGTGCCAGCAGCTTCGGCAGGGTGGAGACCCAGTACTTC
CASSFGRVETQYF
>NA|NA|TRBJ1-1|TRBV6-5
TGTGCCAGCAGTTACTCGACTTACCAAGGGAACACTGAAGCTTTCTTT
CASSYSTYQGNTEAFF
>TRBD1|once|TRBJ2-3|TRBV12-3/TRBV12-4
TGTGCCAGCAGCGATCGACAGGGCGGTCGCACAGATACGCAGTATTTT
CASSDRQGGRTDTQYF
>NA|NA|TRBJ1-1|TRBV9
TGTGCCGGCAGCGTTGTTGGCCTTTTTGCTGAAGCTTTCTTT
CAGSVVGLFAEAFF
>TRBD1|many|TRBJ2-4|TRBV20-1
TGCAGTGCTAGACCTCCCGGGACAGGGGGCGAATTGAACATTCAGTACTTC
CSARPPGTGGELNIQYF
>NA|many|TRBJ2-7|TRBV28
TGTGCCAGCAGCCTTGGGTGGACTTACGAGCAGTACTTC
CASSLGWTYEQYF
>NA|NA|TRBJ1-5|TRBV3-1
TGTGCCAGCAGCCAAGCAGCAGGGGTCAATCAGCCCCAGCATTTT
CASSQAAGVNQPQHF
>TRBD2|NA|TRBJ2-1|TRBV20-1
TGCAGTGCCTTAGGACTAGACATTTCTGGGGGAAACTCCTACAATGAGCAGTTCTTC
CSALGLDISGGNSYNEQFF
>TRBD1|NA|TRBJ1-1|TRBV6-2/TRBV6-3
TGTGCCAGCACCGCCGGGACAGGGAGAGGGAACACTGAAGCTTTCTTT
CASTAGTGRGNTEAFF
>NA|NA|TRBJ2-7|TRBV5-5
TGTGCCAGCAGCTTGGTGGGGCTAGCGACCGACGAGCAGTACTTC
CASSLVGLATDEQYF
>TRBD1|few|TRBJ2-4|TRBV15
TGTGCCACCAGCCAACAGGGGGCGATAGCCAAAAACATTCAGTACTTC
CATSQQGAIAKNIQYF
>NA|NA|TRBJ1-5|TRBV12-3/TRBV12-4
TGTGCCAGCAGTGACGATAGCAATCAGCCCCAGCATTTT
CASSDDSNQPQHF
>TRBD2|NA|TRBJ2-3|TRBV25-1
TGTGCCAGCAGTGAATTCCCAGCGGGAGCCACAGATACGCAGTATTTT
CASSEFPAGATDTQYF
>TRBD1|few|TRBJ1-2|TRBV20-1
TGCAGTGCTAAAGACAGGGACGGTGGCTACACCTTC
CSAKDRDGGYTF
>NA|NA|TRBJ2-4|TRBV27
TGTGCCTGCACCTCTTCCGAGAACATTCAGTACTTC
CACTSSENIQYF
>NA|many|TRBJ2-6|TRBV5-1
TGCGCCAGCAGTGAGAGCTCTGGGGCCAACGTCCTGACTTTC
CASSESSGANVLTF
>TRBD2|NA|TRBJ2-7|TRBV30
TGTGCCTGGAGTGTACCTAGCGGGGGGCCTTTGGAGCAGTACTTC
CAWSVPSGGPLEQYF
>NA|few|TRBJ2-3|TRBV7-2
TGTGCCAGCAGCTTATTTTGGGGGCTCACAGATACGCAGTATTTT
CASSLFWGLTDTQYF
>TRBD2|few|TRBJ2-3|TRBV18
TGTGCCAGCTCACCACTCCCGGCTAGCGGGGAGGCCACAGATACGCAGTATTTT
CASSPLPASGEATDTQYF
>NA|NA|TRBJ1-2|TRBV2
TGTGCCAGGCCAGAGACCGCAAGCTATGGCTACACCTTC
CARPETASYGYTF
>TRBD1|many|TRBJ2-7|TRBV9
TGTGCCAGCAGCCCCCGACAGGGGGTGTACGACGAGCAGTACTTC
CASSPRQGVYDEQYF
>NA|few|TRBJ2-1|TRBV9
TGTGCCAGCAGCGTAGCATCGAGCTCCTACAATGAGCAGTTCTTC
CASSVASSSYNEQFF
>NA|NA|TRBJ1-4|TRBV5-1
TGCGCCAGCAGCCGACAGTTTAATAATGAAAAACTGTTTTTT
CASSRQFNNEKLFF
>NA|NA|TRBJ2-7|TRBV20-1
TGCAGTGCTAGGGGCTTTAGGCACGACAATGAGCAGTACTTC
CSARGFRHDNEQYF
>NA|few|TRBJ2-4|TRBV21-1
TGTGCCAGCAACCCAGAGGGCCAGGGCAAAAACATTCAGTACTTC
CASNPEGQGKNIQYF
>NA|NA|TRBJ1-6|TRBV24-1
TGTGCCACCAGTGATTTCTCCGCAGGGGAGGTCTCACCCCTCCACTTT
CATSDFSAGEVSPLHF